These T cell receptor beta chains were read from a single sample in a study of early T cells in non-severe SARS-CoV-2 infection. MiXCR, run by TCRdb on the 5' RACE reads, gives a single entry per CDR3 protein. This sample has 20,000 to 30,000 distinct CDR3 sequences, with about 4% found just once. Sequencing used whole blood. The receptors stem from an adult who was a healthcare worker with PCR-confirmed SARS-CoV-2 infection or an uninfected control (not recorded which). The conserved cysteine and the conserved F or W are not part of the CDR3 here.

j_call v_call cdr3_aa
TRBJ2-2 TRBV6-5 ASRPGTDNTGELF
TRBJ1-3 TRBV19 ASTVPGRPSGNTIY
TRBJ2-7 TRBV5-4 ASSSPTVSNEQY
TRBJ2-7 TRBV18 ASSPTSGEQY
TRBJ1-6 TRBV6-5 ASSFQGLESSYNSPLH
TRBJ2-1 TRBV20-1 SARDGRNEQF
TRBJ2-7 TRBV15 ATSSPDRGYEQY
TRBJ1-5 TRBV19 ASSTGDNNQPQH
TRBJ2-7 TRBV28 ASGLGSYEQY
TRBJ2-2 TRBV20-1 SASVIGTGTGELF
TRBJ2-3 TRBV5-1 ASSVGSGLTDTQY
TRBJ1-4 TRBV11-2 ASSLNSGKLF
TRBJ2-1 TRBV7-7 ASSFGGSYNEQF
TRBJ2-1 TRBV4-1 ASSQDQRPSGRTNNEQF
TRBJ1-6 TRBV12-3/TRBV12-4 ASGRGDSPLH
TRBJ2-3 TRBV5-1 ASTPPDKYVDTQY
TRBJ2-3 TRBV7-2 ASSGYQGWGTDTQY
TRBJ2-1 TRBV7-2 ASSFRRGLARNEQF
TRBJ2-7 TRBV29-1 SVVLVIPYEQY
TRBJ2-7 TRBV7-2 ASSSTAGGSYEQY
TRBJ2-7 TRBV7-2 VSSALSYEQY
TRBJ2-3 TRBV5-4 ASSFSGRGPDTQY
TRBJ2-7 TRBV7-8 ASLRDRASLEQY
TRBJ1-1 TRBV2 ASRDRGAPEAF
TRBJ1-1 TRBV7-9 ASSTREQGPEAF
TRBJ2-1 TRBV2 ASNRASYNEQF
TRBJ1-6 TRBV6-6 ASGGTGGRNSPLH
TRBJ2-4 TRBV6-2/TRBV6-3 ASSREGQGALRNIQY
TRBJ2-6 TRBV5-1 ASSVAPGANVLT
TRBJ2-1 TRBV20-1 STLGGGVNEQF
TRBJ2-2 TRBV20-1 SARDRIAGGLTGELF
TRBJ1-1 TRBV7-2 ASSLIQGASGVAF
TRBJ2-7 TRBV4-2 ASSQDVFAEQY
TRBJ2-2 TRBV20-1 SARDLRGNTGELF
TRBJ1-1 TRBV11-1 ASSFGLPRDGAF
TRBJ2-7 TRBV27 ASQPGETFYEQY
TRBJ2-3 TRBV20-1 SARGLAGVQDTQY
TRBJ1-6 TRBV3-1 ASSHRGSPLH
TRBJ2-1 TRBV5-1 ASSSDSGRSYNEQF
TRBJ2-3 TRBV19 ASSPKRVAGGVTDTQY
TRBJ2-3 TRBV12-3/TRBV12-4 ASSGLTSADTQY
TRBJ2-1 TRBV4-3 ASSQGTRDEQF
TRBJ2-2 TRBV7-8 ASSSLYTGELF
TRBJ2-7 TRBV12-3/TRBV12-4 ASSFGAVYEQY
TRBJ2-1 TRBV29-1 SVEVQDEQF
TRBJ1-1 TRBV12-5 ASGPGGVGERGTEAF
TRBJ1-2 TRBV5-5 ASSNGYT
TRBJ2-2 TRBV7-3 ASSLQGADGELF
TRBJ1-4 TRBV7-5 ISVPEASERVPRRLEKLF
TRBJ2-7 TRBV18 ASSPLPQAEQY
TRBJ2-6 TRBV29-1 SASAAGTGGSGANVLT